This T cell receptor beta chain was identified in a study of T cell responses to AZD1222 COVID-19 vaccine. Comments on this clone: The antigen is unknown.

The CDR3 runs 12 residues. CDR1 and CDR2 from the germline V gene are MNHEY and SVGEGT. Trimming removed 5 bases from V and 5 bases from J, with 9 bases in between. Study findings and constraints: Per reports, nearly half of all spike-specific TCRs target regions that are unmutated in variants. At 160-218 and 743-854, vaccine-associated CD4 TCRs were dominant, and they spanned spike. Only 5 or 6 people who got AZD1222 tested seropositive at baseline.

Assay used: immunoSEQ multiplex PCR; TCRdb lists only in-frame clones, some missing. The table lists about 110,000 clones, 70% to 90% of them singletons, with approximately 3% in the top ten. The specimen comprised peripheral blood, sampled on day 0 of AZD1222 vaccination. This clonotype was sampled from an adult in good health. V is TRBV6-2 or TRBV6-3 and J is TRBJ1-2; TRBD1 is a possible D gene (6 bases). CDR3 region: CASSRDIYGYTF. The CDR3 DNA sequence: TGTGCCAGCAGTAGGGACATTTATGGCTACACCTTC.